This record covers a single T cell receptor beta chain. Its antigen is undetermined. Germline CDR1 and CDR2: MNHEY and SVGAGI. V lost 2 bases and J 4 bases, leaving 17 bases between the germline ends. The CDR3 is made up of 16 amino acids. The second PCR ran roughly 6 to 11 cycles with a sample-barcoded 5' primer and J-beta primers. TCRdb redid the calling of the 5' RACE reads with MiXCR, one entry per CDR3 protein. The table includes some 1 million distinct CDR3 sequences, 35% to 50% detected once. This sample is part of a study of blood T cells in healthy people across ages. Study findings and constraints: There was no known CMV status for donors, so expanded clonotype changes were possibly confounded.

The receptor was isolated from a woman aged 60-75 years in good health. Sequencing was done on a sample of blood. This chain connects TRBV6-5 to TRBJ1-1; the D gene is possibly TRBD1 (6 bases). CDR3 DNA sequence: TGTGCCAGCAGTTACGGGACACGACCGAGGGCCACTGAAGCTTTCTTT. This codes for CASSYGTRPRATEAFF.